This T cell receptor (beta chain) was sequenced in a study of blood T cell repertoires in COVID-19. Across the study: What the recovered Cohort 3 donors had was two negative PCRs, clearance, or symptom resolution. COVID-19 samples collected from the United States, Italy and Spain covered acute and convalescent phases.

The CDR3 has 14 amino acids. From germline, CDR1 is SEHNR and CDR2 FQNEAQ (reference sequence). V was pared by 7 bases and J by 1 base, with 13 bases between. Source study methods: It was from reference gene primer amplification that nucleated cell counts were estimated. Clones were sequenced by immunoSEQ multiplex PCR, and TCRdb holds only the in-frame ones, with some missing. That table supplies the V and J calls and clone size; D and trimming were determined from the DNA. The table has under 400,000 clones, approximately 87% seen once; the top ten hold around 2%. Which cohort a participant joined came from the clinical history participants gave.

The clonotype comes from a man aged 40-55 years in a cohort exposed to, infected with or recovered from COVID-19 (not recorded which). The specimen was PBMCs or T cells enriched from blood (not recorded which). The chain joins TRBV7-9 to TRBJ1-1; D is possibly TRBD1 (5 bases). In DNA, the CDR3 is TGTGCCAGCACGCCGCAGGGATCGAACACTGAAGCTTTCTTT. Translating gives CASTPQGSNTEAFF.